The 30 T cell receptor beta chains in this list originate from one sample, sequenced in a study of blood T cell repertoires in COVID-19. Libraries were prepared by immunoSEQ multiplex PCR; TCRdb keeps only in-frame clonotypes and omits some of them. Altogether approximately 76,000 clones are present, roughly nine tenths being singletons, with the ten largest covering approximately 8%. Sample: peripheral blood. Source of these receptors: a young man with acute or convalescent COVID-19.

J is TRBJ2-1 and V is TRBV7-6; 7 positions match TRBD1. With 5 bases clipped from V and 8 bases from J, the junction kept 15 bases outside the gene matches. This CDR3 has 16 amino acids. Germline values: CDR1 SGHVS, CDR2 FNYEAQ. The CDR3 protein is CASSRQGRNTIDEQFF. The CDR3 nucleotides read TGTGCCAGCAGCCGACAGGGTCGGAATACAATCGATGAGCAGTTCTTC.

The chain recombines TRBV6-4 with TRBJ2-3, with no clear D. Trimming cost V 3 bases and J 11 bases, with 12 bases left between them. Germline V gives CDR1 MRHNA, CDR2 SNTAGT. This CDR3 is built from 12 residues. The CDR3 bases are TGTGCCAGCAGTGAGAGCCGTGAGAAGCAGTATTTT. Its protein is CASSESREKQYF.

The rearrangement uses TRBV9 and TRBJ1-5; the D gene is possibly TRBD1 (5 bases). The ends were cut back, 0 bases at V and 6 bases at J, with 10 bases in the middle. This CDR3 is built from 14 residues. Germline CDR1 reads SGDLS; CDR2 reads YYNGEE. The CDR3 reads CASSVGGVGQPQHF. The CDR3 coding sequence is TGTGCCAGCAGCGTAGGGGGGGTGGGTCAGCCCCAGCATTTT.

Here the CDR3 DNA reads TGTGCCAGCAGCTTCCCCCCGGGACAGGGGAGAAGGGAGCAGTACTTC. Its translation: CASSFPPGQGRREQYF. The V call is TRBV11-2, the J call TRBJ2-7, with TRBD1 matching 10 bases. This CDR3 has 16 residues. CDR1 and CDR2 (germline): SGHAT, FQNNGV. The J segment lost 7 bases and the V segment lost 3 bases, leaving 12 bases of the junction unmatched.

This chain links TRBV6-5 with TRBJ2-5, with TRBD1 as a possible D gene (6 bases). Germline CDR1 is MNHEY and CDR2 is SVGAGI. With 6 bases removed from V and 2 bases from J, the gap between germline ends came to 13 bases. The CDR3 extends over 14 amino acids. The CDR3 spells CASRPRTAQETQYF. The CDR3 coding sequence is TGTGCCAGCAGGCCGAGGACAGCTCAAGAGACCCAGTACTTC.

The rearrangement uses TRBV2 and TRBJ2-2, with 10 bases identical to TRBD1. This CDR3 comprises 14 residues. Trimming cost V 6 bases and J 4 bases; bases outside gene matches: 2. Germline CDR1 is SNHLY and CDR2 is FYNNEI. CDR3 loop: CASRGQGSTGELFF. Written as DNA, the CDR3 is TGTGCCAGCAGGGGACAGGGGTCCACCGGGGAGCTGTTTTTT.

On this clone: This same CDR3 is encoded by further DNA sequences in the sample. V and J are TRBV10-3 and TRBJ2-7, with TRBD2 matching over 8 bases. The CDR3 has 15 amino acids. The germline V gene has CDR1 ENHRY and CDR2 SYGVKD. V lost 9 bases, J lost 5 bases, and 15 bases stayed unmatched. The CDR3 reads CAISSRAGGLNEQYF. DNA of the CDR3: TGTGCCATTAGTTCTCGGGCGGGAGGCCTCAACGAGCAGTACTTC.

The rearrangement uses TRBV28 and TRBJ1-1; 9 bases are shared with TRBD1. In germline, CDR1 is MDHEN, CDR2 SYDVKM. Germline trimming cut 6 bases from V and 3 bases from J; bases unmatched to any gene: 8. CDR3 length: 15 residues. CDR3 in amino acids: CASSRPTGGDTEAFF. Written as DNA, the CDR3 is TGTGCCAGCAGCCGGCCGACAGGGGGTGACACTGAAGCTTTCTTT.

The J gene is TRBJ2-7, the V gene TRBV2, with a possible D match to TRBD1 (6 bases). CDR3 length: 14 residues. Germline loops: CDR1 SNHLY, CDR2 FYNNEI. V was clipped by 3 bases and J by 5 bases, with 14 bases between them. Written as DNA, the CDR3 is TGTGCCAGCAGTGACGGACAGACGCTGGACGAGCAGTACTTC. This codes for CASSDGQTLDEQYF. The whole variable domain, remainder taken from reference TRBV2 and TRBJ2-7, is EPEVTQTPSHQVTQMGQEVILRCVPISNHLYFYWYRQILGQKVEFLVSFYNNEISEKSEIFDDQFSVERPDGSNFTLKIRSTKLEDSAMYFCASSDGQTLDEQYFGPGTRLTVT.

CDR3 amino acids: CASSLIETGVNIQYF. In nucleotides, the CDR3 is TGTGCCAGCAGTCTGATAGAGACAGGGGTAAACATTCAGTACTTC. The J gene is TRBJ2-4, the V gene TRBV6-2 or TRBV6-3; 8 positions match TRBD1. Looked up from germline, CDR1 is MNHEY and CDR2 is SVGEGT. The CDR3 length is 15 residues. The ends lost 5 bases at V and 6 bases at J; junction bases unmatched: 9.

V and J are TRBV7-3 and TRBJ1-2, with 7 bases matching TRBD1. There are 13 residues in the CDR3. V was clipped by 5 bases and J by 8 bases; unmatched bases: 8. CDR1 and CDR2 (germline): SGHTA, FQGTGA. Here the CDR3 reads CASSRRDRGGYTF. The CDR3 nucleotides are TGTGCCAGCAGCCGCCGGGACAGAGGAGGCTACACCTTC. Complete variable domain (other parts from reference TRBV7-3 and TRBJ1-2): GAGVSQTPSNKVTEKGKYVELRCDPISGHTALYWYRQSLGQGPEFLIYFQGTGAADDSGLPNDRFFAVRPEGSVSTLKIQRTERGDSAVYLCASSRRDRGGYTFGSGTRLTVV.

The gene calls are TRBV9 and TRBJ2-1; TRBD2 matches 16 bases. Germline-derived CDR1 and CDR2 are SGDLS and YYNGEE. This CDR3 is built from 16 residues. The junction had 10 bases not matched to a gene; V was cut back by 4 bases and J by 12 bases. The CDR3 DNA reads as TGTGCCAGCAGCCCCGGGACTAGCGGGAGGGTGGTCCGGCAGTTCTTC. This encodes CASSPGTSGRVVRQFF.

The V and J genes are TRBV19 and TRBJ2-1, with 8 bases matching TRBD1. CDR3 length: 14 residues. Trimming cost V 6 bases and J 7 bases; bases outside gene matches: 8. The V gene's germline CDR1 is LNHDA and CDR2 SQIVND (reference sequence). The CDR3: CASRPTGATNEQFF. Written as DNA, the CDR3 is TGTGCCAGTAGGCCGACAGGGGCCACGAATGAGCAGTTCTTC.

In nucleotides, the CDR3 is TGTGCCAGCAGTGAAAGTGGTGGGACTAGCTCCTACGAGCAGTACTTC. Encoded protein: CASSESGGTSSYEQYF. This chain joins TRBV25-1 and TRBJ2-7; 8 positions agree with TRBD2. Germline trimming cut 2 bases from V and 0 bases from J; bases unmatched to any gene: 6. The CDR3 has 16 amino acids. Germline V CDR1 and CDR2: MGHDK, SYGVNS.

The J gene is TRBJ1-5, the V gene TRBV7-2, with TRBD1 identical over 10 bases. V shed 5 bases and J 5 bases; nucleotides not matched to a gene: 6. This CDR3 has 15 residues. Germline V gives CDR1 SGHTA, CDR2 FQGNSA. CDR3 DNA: TGTGCCAGCAGCCTGGAAGGGACAGGGGATCAGCCCCAGCATTTT. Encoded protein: CASSLEGTGDQPQHF.

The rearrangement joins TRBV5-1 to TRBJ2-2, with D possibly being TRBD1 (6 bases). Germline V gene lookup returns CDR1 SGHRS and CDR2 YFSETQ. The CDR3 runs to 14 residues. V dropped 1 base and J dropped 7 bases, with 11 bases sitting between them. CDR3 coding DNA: TGCGCCAGCAGCTTGCAGGGGACCATCGGGGAGCTGTTTTTT. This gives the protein CASSLQGTIGELFF.

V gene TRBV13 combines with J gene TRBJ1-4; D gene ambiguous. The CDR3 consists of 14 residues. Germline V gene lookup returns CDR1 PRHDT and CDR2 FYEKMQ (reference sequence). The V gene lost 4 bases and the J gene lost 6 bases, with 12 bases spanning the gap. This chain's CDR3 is CASSSPGEDEKLFF. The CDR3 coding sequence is TGTGCCAGCAGCTCCCCGGGAGAGGATGAAAAACTGTTTTTT.

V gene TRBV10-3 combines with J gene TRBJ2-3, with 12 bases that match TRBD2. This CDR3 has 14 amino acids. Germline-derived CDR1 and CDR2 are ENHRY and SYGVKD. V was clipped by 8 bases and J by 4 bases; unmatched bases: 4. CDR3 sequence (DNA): TGTGCCATCTCTGGACTAGCGGGATCAGATACGCAGTATTTT. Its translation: CAISGLAGSDTQYF.

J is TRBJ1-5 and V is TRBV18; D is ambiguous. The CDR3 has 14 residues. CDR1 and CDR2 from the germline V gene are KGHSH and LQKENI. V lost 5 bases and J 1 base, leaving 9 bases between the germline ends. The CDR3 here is CASSDTRSNQPQHF. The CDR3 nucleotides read TGTGCCAGCTCAGACACAAGGAGCAATCAGCCCCAGCATTTT. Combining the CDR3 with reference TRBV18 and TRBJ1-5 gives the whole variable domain NAGVMQNPRHLVRRRGQEARLRCSPMKGHSHVYWYRQLPEEGLKFMVYLQKENIIDESGMPKERFSAEFPKEGPSILRIQQVVRGDSAAYFCASSDTRSNQPQHFGDGTRLSIL.

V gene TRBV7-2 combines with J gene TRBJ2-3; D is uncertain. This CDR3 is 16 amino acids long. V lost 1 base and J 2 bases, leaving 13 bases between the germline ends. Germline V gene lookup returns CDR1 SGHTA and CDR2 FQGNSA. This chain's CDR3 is CASSLGFGVYTDTQYF. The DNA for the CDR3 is TGTGCCAGCAGCTTAGGCTTTGGAGTTTACACAGATACGCAGTATTTT.

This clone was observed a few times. CDR3 loop: CASSRLAQETQYF. As DNA, the CDR3 is TGTGCCAGCAGCCGACTAGCCCAAGAGACCCAGTACTTC. The chain is built from TRBV7-3 and TRBJ2-5; 7 bases align to TRBD2. Losses at the gene ends were 5 bases for V and 1 base for J; bases not matched to a gene: 1. CDR1 and CDR2 (germline): SGHTA, FQGTGA. The CDR3 has 13 amino acids. Full variable domain (remainder filled in from reference TRBV7-3 and TRBJ2-5): GAGVSQTPSNKVTEKGKYVELRCDPISGHTALYWYRQSLGQGPEFLIYFQGTGAADDSGLPNDRFFAVRPEGSVSTLKIQRTERGDSAVYLCASSRLAQETQYFGPGTRLLVL.

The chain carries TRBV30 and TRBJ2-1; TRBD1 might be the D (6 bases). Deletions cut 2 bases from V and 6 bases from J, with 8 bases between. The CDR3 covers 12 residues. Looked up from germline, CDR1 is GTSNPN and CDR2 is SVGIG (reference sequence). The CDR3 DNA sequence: TGTGCCTGGAGTCGGACAGTCAATGAGCAGTTCTTC. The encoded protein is CAWSRTVNEQFF.

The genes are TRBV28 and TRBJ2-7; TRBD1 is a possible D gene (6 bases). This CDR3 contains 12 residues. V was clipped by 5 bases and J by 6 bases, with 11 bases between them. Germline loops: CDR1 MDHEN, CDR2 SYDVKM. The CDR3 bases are TGTGCCAGCAGTAGGACAGTCTTCGAGCAGTACTTC. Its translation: CASSRTVFEQYF.

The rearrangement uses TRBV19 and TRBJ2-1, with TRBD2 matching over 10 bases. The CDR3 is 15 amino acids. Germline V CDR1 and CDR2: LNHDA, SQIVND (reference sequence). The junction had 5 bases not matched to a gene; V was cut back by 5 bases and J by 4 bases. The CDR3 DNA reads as TGTGCCAGTAGTCCCTGGACTAGCGGATACAATGAGCAGTTCTTC. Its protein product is CASSPWTSGYNEQFF.

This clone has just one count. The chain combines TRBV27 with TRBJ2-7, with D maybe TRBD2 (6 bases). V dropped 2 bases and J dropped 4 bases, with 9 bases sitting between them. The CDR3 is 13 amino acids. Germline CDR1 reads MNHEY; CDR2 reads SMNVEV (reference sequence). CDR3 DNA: TGTGCCAGCAGTTTACTAGCGAAATACGAGCAGTACTTC. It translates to CASSLLAKYEQYF.

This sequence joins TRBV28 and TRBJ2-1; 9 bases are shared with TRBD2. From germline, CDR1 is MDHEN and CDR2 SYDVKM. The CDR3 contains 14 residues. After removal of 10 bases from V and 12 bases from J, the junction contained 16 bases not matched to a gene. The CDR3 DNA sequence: TGTGCCACCTTGGCCGGGACTAGCACCACGTCGCAGTTCTTC. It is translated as CATLAGTSTTSQFF.

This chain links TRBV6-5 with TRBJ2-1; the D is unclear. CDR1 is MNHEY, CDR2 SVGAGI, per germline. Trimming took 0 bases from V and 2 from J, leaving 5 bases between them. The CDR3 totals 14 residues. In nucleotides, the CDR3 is TGTGCCAGCAGTTACTCCGGTCCCTACAATGAGCAGTTCTTC. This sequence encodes CASSYSGPYNEQFF.

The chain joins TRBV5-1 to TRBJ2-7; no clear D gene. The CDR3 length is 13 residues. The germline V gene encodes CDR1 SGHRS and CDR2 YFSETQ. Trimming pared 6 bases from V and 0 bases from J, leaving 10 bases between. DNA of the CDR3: TGCGCCAGCACCCCACAGAACTCCTACGAGCAGTACTTC. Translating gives CASTPQNSYEQYF. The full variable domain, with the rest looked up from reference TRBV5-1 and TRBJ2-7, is KAGVTQTPRYLIKTRGQQVTLSCSPISGHRSVSWYQQTPGQGLQFLFEYFSETQRNKGNFPGRFSGRQFSNSRSEMNVSTLELGDSALYLCASTPQNSYEQYFGPGTRLTVT.

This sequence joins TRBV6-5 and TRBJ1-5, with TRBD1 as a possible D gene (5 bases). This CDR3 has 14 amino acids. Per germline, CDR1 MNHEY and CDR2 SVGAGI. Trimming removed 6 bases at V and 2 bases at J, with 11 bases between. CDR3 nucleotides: TGTGCCAGCAGGACCCTACAGGGCAATCAGCCCCAGCATTTT. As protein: CASRTLQGNQPQHF.

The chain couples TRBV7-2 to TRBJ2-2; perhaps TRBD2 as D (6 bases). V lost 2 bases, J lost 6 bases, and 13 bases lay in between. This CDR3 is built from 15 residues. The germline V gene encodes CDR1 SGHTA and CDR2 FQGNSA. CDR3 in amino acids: CASSLSMASAGELFF. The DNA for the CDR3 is TGTGCCAGCAGCTTAAGTATGGCTAGCGCCGGGGAGCTGTTTTTT. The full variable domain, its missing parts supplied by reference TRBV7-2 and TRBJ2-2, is GAGVSQSPSNKVTEKGKDVELRCDPISGHTALYWYRQSLGQGLEFLIYFQGNSAPDKSGLPSDRFSAERTGGSVSTLTIQRTQQEDSAVYLCASSLSMASAGELFFGEGSRLTVL.